The 30 T cell receptor beta chains below were found in one sample sequenced in a study of cytomegalovirus exposure and HLA in healthy donors. Profiling relied on immunoSEQ multiplex PCR, and the TCRdb table lists in-frame clones only, not all of them. Of about 150,000 clones listed, 75% to 90% were seen once; the top ten hold around 5.9%. The sequenced sample was PBMCs. All receptors derive from a woman in her twenties or thirties in good health and CMV-seropositive.

V and J are TRBV6-5 and TRBJ2-7, with a weak D call TRBD2 (6 bases). Trimming took off 6 bases at V and 7 bases at J, with 19 bases between the two ends. Germline CDR1 and CDR2: MNHEY and SVGAGI. The CDR3 runs to 14 residues. The chain's CDR3 is CASSPPGGKNEQYF. CDR3 coding DNA: TGTGCCAGCAGCCCCCCTGGGGGGAAAAATGAGCAGTACTTC.

The chain joins TRBV6-1 to TRBJ2-7; the match to TRBD2 covers 7 bases. Unmatched junction bases numbered 9, after V lost 0 bases and J lost 4 bases. This CDR3 contains 16 residues. In germline, CDR1 is MNHNS, CDR2 SASEGT. CDR3 amino acids: CASSEAGGGGRYEQYF. The DNA for the CDR3 is TGTGCCAGCAGTGAAGCCGGTGGGGGGGGGAGATACGAGCAGTACTTC.

The rearrangement links TRBV6-4 to TRBJ1-2; 9 bases line up with TRBD1. V dropped 6 bases and J dropped 5; count of bases not matched to a gene: 10. The germline CDR1 and CDR2 sequences are MRHNA and SNTAGT. The CDR3 extends over 15 amino acids. The CDR3: CASRQGANGGYGYTF. The CDR3 region has the DNA TGTGCCAGCAGACAGGGGGCCAACGGCGGTTATGGCTACACCTTC.

V gene TRBV13 combines with J gene TRBJ2-3, with D possibly being TRBD2 (6 bases). With 5 bases removed from V and 2 bases from J, the gap between germline ends came to 11 bases. The CDR3 runs 14 residues. CDR1 is PRHDT, CDR2 FYEKMQ, per germline (reference sequence). The CDR3 bases are TGTGCCAGCAGCATTAGCGGACCCACAGATACGCAGTATTTT. It codes for CASSISGPTDTQYF.

This clone has only one observation. V is TRBV7-9 and J is TRBJ2-1, with 10 nucleotides matching TRBD2. This CDR3 is 19 amino acids long. The V gene end was trimmed by 4 bases and the J gene end by 6 bases; junction bases not matched to a gene: 18. CDR1 and CDR2 (germline): SEHNR, FQNEAQ (reference sequence). CDR3 DNA: TGTGCCAGCAGCTATCCCAGACGTACTCCTTGGACTAGCGGCAATGAGCAGTTCTTC. Translating it yields CASSYPRRTPWTSGNEQFF.

This clone was detected only once. V and J are TRBV6-1 and TRBJ2-1, with a weak D call TRBD1 (6 bases). The CDR3 spans 15 residues. The germline CDR1 and CDR2 sequences are MNHNS and SASEGT. Trimming stripped 5 bases from V and 4 bases from J, with 15 bases between. As DNA, the CDR3 is TGTGCCAGCAGTCTTACGACAGGTCTATACAATGAGCAGTTCTTC. Protein sequence: CASSLTTGLYNEQFF.

This clone was seen only a few times. This chain joins TRBV1 and TRBJ2-5; the D call in the table, TRBD2, was not verified against the DNA. TRBV1 is a documented pseudogene. The CDR3 sequence is 13 residues long. The CDR3 bases are TGCACCAGCAGCCAAGTCCTTCGAGAGACCCAGTACTTC. Amino acids: CTSSQVLRETQYF.

The chain couples TRBV7-2 to TRBJ1-2, with 8 bases identical to TRBD1. The trim removed 4 bases at V and 5 bases at J, leaving 3 bases unmatched. Germline V gene sequence: CDR1 SGHTA, CDR2 FQGNSA. CDR3 length: 13 amino acids. As DNA, the CDR3 is TGTGCCAGCAGCTCCCGACAGGGGTATGGCTACACCTTC. It codes for CASSSRQGYGYTF. Full variable domain (outside the CDR3, taken from reference TRBV7-2 and TRBJ1-2): GAGVSQSPSNKVTEKGKDVELRCDPISGHTALYWYRQSLGQGLEFLIYFQGNSAPDKSGLPSDRFSAERTGGSVSTLTIQRTQQEDSAVYLCASSSRQGYGYTFGSGTRLTVV.

This chain uses TRBV5-1 with TRBJ1-4; 9 bases fit TRBD1. Trimming took 5 bases from V and 7 from J; bases not matched to a gene: 3. The germline V gene has CDR1 SGHRS and CDR2 YFSETQ. This CDR3 region has 13 residues. For the CDR3, the DNA is TGCGCCAGCAGTCTGGACAGGGGTGAAAAACTGTTTTTT. Translated, it gives CASSLDRGEKLFF.

The genes are TRBV28 and TRBJ2-7; a possible D gene is TRBD2 (5 bases). In germline, CDR1 is MDHEN, CDR2 SYDVKM. This CDR3 is 12 amino acids long. The V and J ends lost 6 bases and 3 bases respectively, with 9 bases between them. The CDR3 DNA sequence: TGTGCCAGCAGCCGCCGGGGCTACGAGCAGTACTTC. Amino acids: CASSRRGYEQYF.

The chain employs TRBV9 and TRBJ2-2; perhaps TRBD2 as D (7 bases). This CDR3 region has 17 residues. CDR1 SGDLS and CDR2 YYNGEE come from the germline V gene. V lost 0 bases, J lost 4 bases, and 16 bases lay in between. The DNA of the CDR3 is TGTGCCAGCAGCGTAGTCAGGGGAGGGCTAAGCACCGGGGAGCTGTTTTTT. It yields the protein CASSVVRGGLSTGELFF.

CDR3 DNA: TGTGCCAGCAGCTTAGATGAGAACCAGGGGGCGAGCAATCAGCCCCAGCATTTT. Its translation is CASSLDENQGASNQPQHF. This chain connects TRBV7-8 to TRBJ1-5; 8 bases match TRBD1. The CDR3 spans 18 residues. V lost 1 base and J lost 1; bases outside the gene matches: 9. Germline CDR1 is SGHVS and CDR2 is FQNEAQ. Combining the CDR3 with reference TRBV7-8 and TRBJ1-5 gives the whole variable domain GAGVSQSPRYKVAKRGQDVALRCDPISGHVSLFWYQQALGQGPEFLTYFQNEAQLDKSGLPSDRFFAERPEGSVSTLKIQRTQQEDSAVYLCASSLDENQGASNQPQHFGDGTRLSIL.

The genes are TRBV28 and TRBJ2-7, with 10 bases matching TRBD1. J gave up 9 bases and V 3 bases, and 11 bases lay outside the gene matches. The CDR3 totals 15 residues. Germline CDR1 and CDR2: MDHEN and SYDVKM. The CDR3 here is CASSLTGGADLGQYF. The CDR3 region has the DNA TGTGCCAGCAGTTTGACAGGGGGCGCGGACTTAGGGCAGTACTTC.

The genes are TRBV2 and TRBJ2-4; 11 bases align to TRBD2. J lost 1 base, V lost 7 bases, and 12 bases had no gene match. This CDR3 region has 18 residues. The germline V gene encodes CDR1 SNHLY and CDR2 FYNNEI. This CDR3 is CASNPIIAGGLAKNIQYF. The CDR3, as DNA: TGTGCCAGCAACCCGATAATAGCGGGAGGGTTGGCCAAAAACATTCAGTACTTC.

This rearrangement joins TRBV27 to TRBJ2-1; 8 nucleotides align to TRBD2. Trimming took 3 bases from V and 6 from J; bases not matched to a gene: 7. The CDR3 runs 15 residues. In germline, CDR1 is MNHEY, CDR2 SMNVEV (reference sequence). The CDR3 loop is CASSFERGIRNEQFF. The CDR3 bases are TGTGCCAGCAGTTTTGAGCGGGGGATACGCAATGAGCAGTTCTTC.

The chain combines TRBV11-2 with TRBJ2-5; the D gene is possibly TRBD2 (6 bases). Trimming left V 1 base short and J 2 bases short, with 11 bases between. The germline V gene encodes CDR1 SGHAT and CDR2 FQNNGV. The CDR3 extends over 15 amino acids. CDR3 sequence: CASSLGGEPQETQYF. In nucleotides, the CDR3 is TGTGCCAGCAGCTTAGGCGGGGAGCCACAAGAGACCCAGTACTTC. Full variable domain (remainder filled in from reference TRBV11-2 and TRBJ2-5): EAGVAQSPRYKIIEKRQSVAFWCNPISGHATLYWYQQILGQGPKLLIQFQNNGVVDDSQLPKDRFSAERLKGVDSTLKIQPAKLEDSAVYLCASSLGGEPQETQYFGPGTRLLVL.

The chain employs TRBV6-5 and TRBJ2-4; the match to TRBD1 covers 7 bases. The CDR3 spans 15 residues. Germline V gene sequence: CDR1 MNHEY, CDR2 SVGAGI. Losses at the gene ends were 6 bases for V and 3 bases for J; bases not matched to a gene: 8. The CDR3 bases are TGTGCCAGCAGCCAACAGGGGACGGACAAAAACATTCAGTACTTC. Translation gives CASSQQGTDKNIQYF.

The chain couples TRBV25-1 to TRBJ2-4; no reliable D call. This CDR3 comprises 15 residues. Trimming shortened V by 7 bases and J by 0 bases, and 13 bases separated the two germline ends. From germline, CDR1 is MGHDK and CDR2 SYGVNS. The CDR3 DNA reads as TGTGCCAGCATGAGCAACTCCCGAGCCAAAAACATTCAGTACTTC. Its translation is CASMSNSRAKNIQYF.

The chain links TRBV28 to TRBJ2-7; D is uncertain. The length of the CDR3 is 13 residues. V lost 4 bases and J 0 bases, leaving 7 bases between the germline ends. The germline V gene encodes CDR1 MDHEN and CDR2 SYDVKM. The CDR3 protein is CASSYGSSYEQYF. CDR3 nucleotide sequence: TGTGCCAGCAGTTACGGTAGCTCCTACGAGCAGTACTTC.

The chain links TRBV11-2 to TRBJ2-7, with 9 bases that match TRBD1. Trimming cost V 5 bases and J 2 bases; bases outside gene matches: 10. The germline V gene encodes CDR1 SGHAT and CDR2 FQNNGV. The CDR3 length is 16 residues. The CDR3 DNA reads TGTGCCAGCAGCCCCCCCCCGGGACAGGGCGCCTACGAGCAGTACTTC. Translated: CASSPPPGQGAYEQYF.

V gene TRBV27 combines with J gene TRBJ2-7; no definite D call. The ends were cut back, 3 bases at V and 1 base at J, with 10 bases in the middle. The germline V gene has CDR1 MNHEY and CDR2 SMNVEV (reference sequence). The CDR3 is 14 residues long. CDR3 nucleotides: TGTGCCAGCAGTTTTTCGGGTGGGTCCTACGAGCAGTACTTC. It encodes CASSFSGGSYEQYF.

The J gene is TRBJ2-3, the V gene TRBV5-4, with D perhaps matching TRBD2 (6 bases). CDR3 size: 14 residues. V was pared by 3 bases and J by 1 base, with 9 bases between. The germline gives CDR1 SGHNT, CDR2 YYREEE (reference sequence). In DNA, the CDR3 is TGTGCCAGCAGCTCCGCTAGCGGCACAGATACGCAGTATTTT. Encoded protein: CASSSASGTDTQYF.

This chain uses TRBV29-1 with TRBJ2-7; the match to TRBD1 covers 9 bases. The CDR3 loop spans 14 amino acids. Looked up from germline, CDR1 is SQVTM and CDR2 is ANQGSEA. After removal of 6 bases from V and 5 bases from J, the junction contained 11 bases not matched to a gene. The CDR3 nucleotides are TGCAGCGTCGCCGATCGGGACAGGGTAAACGAGCAGTACTTC. Protein sequence: CSVADRDRVNEQYF.

J is TRBJ1-5 and V is TRBV2; D remains ambiguous. V gave up 6 bases and J gave up 0 bases, with 12 bases separating them. The CDR3 loop spans 15 amino acids. Germline V lookup: CDR1 SNHLY, CDR2 FYNNEI. The CDR3 nucleotides are TGTGCCAGCAGACTGGACGGGGATAGCAATCAGCCCCAGCATTTT. This sequence encodes CASRLDGDSNQPQHF.

V is TRBV12-5 and J is TRBJ2-2, with TRBD2 matching 11 bases. J gave up 5 bases and V 3 bases, and 2 bases lay outside the gene matches. The germline CDR1 and CDR2 sequences are LGHNT and FRNRAP. CDR3 size: 15 residues. CDR3 DNA: TGTGCTAGTGGTTTATGGACTAGCGGGACCGGGGAGCTGTTTTTT. Translating it yields CASGLWTSGTGELFF.

This chain links TRBV5-6 with TRBJ1-2; D not certain. This CDR3 comprises 14 residues. Between the trimmed V and J ends, which lost 4 bases and 8 bases, there was a span of 18 bases. CDR1 is SGHDT, CDR2 YYEEEE, per germline. The CDR3 spells CASSEVRLRVGYTF. For the CDR3, the DNA is TGTGCCAGCAGCGAAGTTCGTCTTCGCGTCGGCTACACCTTC.

The chain recombines TRBV18 with TRBJ2-4; 8 bases are shared with TRBD1. V shed 2 bases, J shed 7 bases, and the junction held 10 bases outside the gene matches. CDR1 is KGHSH and CDR2 is LQKENI in the germline V gene. The CDR3 covers 16 residues. DNA of the CDR3: TGTGCCAGCTCACCAAGTGCAGGGGGCGCGGGGAACATTCAGTACTTC. Translated, it gives CASSPSAGGAGNIQYF. Using reference TRBV18 and TRBJ2-4 for the parts outside the CDR3, the full variable domain is NAGVMQNPRHLVRRRGQEARLRCSPMKGHSHVYWYRQLPEEGLKFMVYLQKENIIDESGMPKERFSAEFPKEGPSILRIQQVVRGDSAAYFCASSPSAGGAGNIQYFGAGTRLSVL.

The CDR3 loop reads CASRRRGETGELFF. CDR3 bases: TGCGCCAGCAGGAGACGGGGGGAAACCGGGGAGCTGTTTTTT. This chain connects TRBV5-1 to TRBJ2-2; TRBD2 aligns across 7 bases. The CDR3 consists of 14 residues. Trimming at V came to 5 bases and at J to 5 bases, leaving 6 bases not matched to a gene. The V gene's germline CDR1 is SGHRS and CDR2 YFSETQ.

V usage is TRBV5-4 and J usage is TRBJ2-7, with D maybe TRBD2 (6 bases). The V end lost 0 bases, the J end lost 3 bases, and 22 bases lay between the germline ends. The CDR3 is 18 residues long. In germline, CDR1 is SGHNT, CDR2 YYREEE (reference sequence). CDR3 sequence: CASSLALDGTPGHYEQYF. Here the CDR3 DNA reads TGTGCCAGCAGCTTGGCATTGGACGGGACTCCGGGGCACTACGAGCAGTACTTC.

This clone was counted once. The chain uses TRBV2 and TRBJ2-3; TRBD2 aligns across 8 bases. Per the germline V gene, CDR1 is SNHLY and CDR2 is FYNNEI. CDR3 length: 14 residues. V shed 7 bases, J shed 4 bases, and the junction held 7 bases outside the gene matches. The CDR3 DNA sequence: TGTGCCAGCACGCGGGGGGCGGGGGCAGATACGCAGTATTTT. Its translation is CASTRGAGADTQYF. Looking up the rest from reference TRBV2 and TRBJ2-3 gives the full variable domain: EPEVTQTPSHQVTQMGQEVILRCVPISNHLYFYWYRQILGQKVEFLVSFYNNEISEKSEIFDDQFSVERPDGSNFTLKIRSTKLEDSAMYFCASTRGAGADTQYFGPGTRLTVL.